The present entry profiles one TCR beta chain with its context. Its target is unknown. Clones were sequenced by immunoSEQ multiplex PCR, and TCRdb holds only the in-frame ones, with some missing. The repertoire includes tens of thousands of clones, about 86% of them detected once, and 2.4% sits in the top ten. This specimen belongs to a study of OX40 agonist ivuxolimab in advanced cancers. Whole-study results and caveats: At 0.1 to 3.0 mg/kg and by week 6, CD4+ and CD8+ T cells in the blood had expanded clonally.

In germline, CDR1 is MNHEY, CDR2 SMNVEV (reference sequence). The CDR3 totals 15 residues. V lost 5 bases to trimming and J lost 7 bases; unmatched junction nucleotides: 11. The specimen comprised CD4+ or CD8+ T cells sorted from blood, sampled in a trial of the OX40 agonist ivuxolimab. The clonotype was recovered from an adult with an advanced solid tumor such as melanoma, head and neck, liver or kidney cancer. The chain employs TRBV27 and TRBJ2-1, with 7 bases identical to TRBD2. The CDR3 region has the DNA TGTGCCAGCAGTGATCTAGCGGCACCCGGGAATGAGCAGTTCTTC. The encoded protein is CASSDLAAPGNEQFF.